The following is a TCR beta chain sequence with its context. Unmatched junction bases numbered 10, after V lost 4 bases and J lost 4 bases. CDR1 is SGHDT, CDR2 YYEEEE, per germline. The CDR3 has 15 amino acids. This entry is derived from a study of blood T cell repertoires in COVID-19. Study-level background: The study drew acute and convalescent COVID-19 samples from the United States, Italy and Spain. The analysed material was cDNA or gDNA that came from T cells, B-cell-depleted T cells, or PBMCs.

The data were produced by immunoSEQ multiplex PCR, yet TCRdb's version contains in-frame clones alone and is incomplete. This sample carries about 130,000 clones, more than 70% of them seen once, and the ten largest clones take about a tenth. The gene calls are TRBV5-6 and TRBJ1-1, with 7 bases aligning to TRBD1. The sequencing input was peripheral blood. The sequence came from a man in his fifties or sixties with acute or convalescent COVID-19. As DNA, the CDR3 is TGTGCCAGCAGCCCCCGACCGGGGACAGTCACTGAAGCTTTCTTT. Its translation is CASSPRPGTVTEAFF.